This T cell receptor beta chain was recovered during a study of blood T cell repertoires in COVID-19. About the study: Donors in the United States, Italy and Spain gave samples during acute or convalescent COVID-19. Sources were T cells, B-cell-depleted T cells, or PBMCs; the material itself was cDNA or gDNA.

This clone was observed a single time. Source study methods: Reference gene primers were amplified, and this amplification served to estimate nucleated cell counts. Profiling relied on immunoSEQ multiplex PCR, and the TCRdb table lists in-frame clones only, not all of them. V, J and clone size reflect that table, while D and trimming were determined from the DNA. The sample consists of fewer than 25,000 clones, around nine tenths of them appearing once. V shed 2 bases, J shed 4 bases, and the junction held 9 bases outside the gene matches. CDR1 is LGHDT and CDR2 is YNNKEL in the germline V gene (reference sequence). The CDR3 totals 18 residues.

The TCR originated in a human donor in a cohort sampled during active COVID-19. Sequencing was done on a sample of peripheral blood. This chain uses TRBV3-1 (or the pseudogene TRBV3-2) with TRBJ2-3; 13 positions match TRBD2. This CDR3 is CASSQIWTSGREADTQYF. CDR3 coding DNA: TGTGCCAGCAGCCAAATTTGGACTAGCGGGAGAGAGGCAGATACGCAGTATTTT.